This TCR beta chain derives from a study of blood T cell repertoires in COVID-19 (dated by TCRdb to 2020 to 2022). For the wider study: Collaborator samples came from the United States, Italy and Spain and covered acute and convalescent phases of COVID-19. The prospective study material was composed of cDNA or gDNA derived from T cells, B-cell-depleted T cells, or PBMCs. Sample metadata almost always included a de-identified subject ID, COVID-19 status, age in years and sex. Where available, HLA class I and class II types were taken from metadata supplied by the sample provider and were not determined by assay-based typing. Subjects who had been exposed to COVID-19, were actively infected with it, or had recovered from it provided the deeply sampled blood TCRbeta repertoires that made up the dataset. The samples were drawn from the first 160 participants of the ongoing ImmuneRACE study and from roughly 1,300 subjects provided by 6 global collaborators. A freely available public database, intended as a resource for researchers studying the immune response to SARS-CoV-2, is where the repertoires were released.

The germline V gene sets CDR1 to KGHSH and CDR2 to LQKENI. Germline trimming amounts to 8 bases on V and 0 bases on J, with 4 as the count of junction bases outside the gene matches. The CDR3 measures 15 amino acids from cysteine to phenylalanine. Only the CDR3 region is kept as DNA, spanning 45 bases read in frame from base 1. Concerning this clone: Its cognate antigen has yet to be identified. Within one base of it there is no much larger clone, and no base qualities were kept.

TCRbeta CDR3 regions were amplified from genomic DNA by means of the immunoSEQ Assay, a bias-controlled multiplex PCR. Concerning the study's data processing: The number of nucleated cells in each sample was estimated by amplification of reference gene primers within the assay. Sequence reads were collapsed and filtered to measure the absolute abundance of every unique TCRbeta CDR3 rearrangement. Productive Simpson clonality was computed per sample as the square root of Simpson's diversity index over productive rearrangements. TCRdb took this table from immuneACCESS and kept in-frame rearrangements with V and J called. Such tables lack part of the clones; where checked against another copy, unresolved V genes explain under half of the gap, and the rest is unexplained. V, J and clone size reflect that table, while D and trimming were determined from the DNA. This sample has 180,000 or so clones in its table, and approximately 83% of those were observed once. The leading ten clones occupy roughly 9.7% of the sample.

Whole blood was collected in K2EDTA tubes by collaborating institutions according to the institutions' own protocols. For TCRbeta analysis, collaborators shipped samples as frozen whole blood, isolated PBMCs, or DNA extracted from either of those sample types. Paper-wide results and their limitations: How much clinical and demographic metadata was included differed by source and by participant, and the metadata was provided uncurated.

This TCR came from a human donor with active or convalescent COVID-19. The donor label of this sample is uncertain. Sequenced input: peripheral blood. The V gene is TRBV18 and the J gene is TRBJ2-1; the junction holds 10 bases that match TRBD2. CDR3 reads: CASTRTSGSYNEQFF. The bases read TGTGCCAGCACCCGGACTAGCGGCTCCTACAATGAGCAGTTCTTC. With the rest looked up from the reference TRBV18 and TRBJ2-1 genes rather than sequenced, the full variable domain is NAGVMQNPRHLVRRRGQEARLRCSPMKGHSHVYWYRQLPEEGLKFMVYLQKENIIDESGMPKERFSAEFPKEGPSILRIQQVVRGDSAAYFCASTRTSGSYNEQFFGPGTRLTVL.